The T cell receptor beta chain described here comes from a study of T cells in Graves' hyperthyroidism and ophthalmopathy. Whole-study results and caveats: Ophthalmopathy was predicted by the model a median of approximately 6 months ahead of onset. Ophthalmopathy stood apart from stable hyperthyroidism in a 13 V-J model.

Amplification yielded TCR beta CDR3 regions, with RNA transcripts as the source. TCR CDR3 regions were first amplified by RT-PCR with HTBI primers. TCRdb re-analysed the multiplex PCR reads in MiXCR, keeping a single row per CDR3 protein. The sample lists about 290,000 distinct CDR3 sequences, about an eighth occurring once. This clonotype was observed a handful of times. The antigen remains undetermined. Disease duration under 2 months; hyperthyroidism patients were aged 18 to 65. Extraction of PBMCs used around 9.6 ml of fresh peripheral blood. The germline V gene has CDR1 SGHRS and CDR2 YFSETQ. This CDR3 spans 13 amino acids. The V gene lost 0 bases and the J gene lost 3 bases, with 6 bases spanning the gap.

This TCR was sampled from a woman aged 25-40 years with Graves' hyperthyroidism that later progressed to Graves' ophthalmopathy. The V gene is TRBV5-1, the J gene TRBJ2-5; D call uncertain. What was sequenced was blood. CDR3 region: CASSLGGKETQYF. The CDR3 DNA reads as TGCGCCAGCAGCTTGGGTGGAAAAGAGACCCAGTACTTC.